This T cell receptor (beta chain) stems from a study of shared clonotypes between healthy human individuals. Whole-study results and caveats: Read depth was anticipated to influence clonotype sharing among donors.

A word on this clone: Antigen: not known.

This table comes from immunoSEQ multiplex PCR, and its TCRdb copy is limited to in-frame clones, with some not included. The data show some 2 million clones, roughly 95% seen once. Sequenced: naive CD4+ T cells sorted from blood. Stated subset: CD45RA+ positively selected. The TCR originated in a man younger than 35 in good health.

CDR3 in amino acids: CASSWRRGSNTGELFF. The CDR3, as DNA: TGCGCCAGCAGCTGGAGAAGGGGGTCCAACACCGGGGAGCTGTTTTTT. The chain employs TRBV5-1 and TRBJ2-2; D is possibly TRBD1 (6 bases). The length of the CDR3 is 16 residues. V was pared by 3 bases and J by 2 bases, with 14 bases between. Germline-derived CDR1 and CDR2 are SGHRS and YFSETQ. The whole variable domain, filled in from reference TRBV5-1 and TRBJ2-2, reads KAGVTQTPRYLIKTRGQQVTLSCSPISGHRSVSWYQQTPGQGLQFLFEYFSETQRNKGNFPGRFSGRQFSNSRSEMNVSTLELGDSALYLCASSWRRGSNTGELFFGEGSRLTVL.